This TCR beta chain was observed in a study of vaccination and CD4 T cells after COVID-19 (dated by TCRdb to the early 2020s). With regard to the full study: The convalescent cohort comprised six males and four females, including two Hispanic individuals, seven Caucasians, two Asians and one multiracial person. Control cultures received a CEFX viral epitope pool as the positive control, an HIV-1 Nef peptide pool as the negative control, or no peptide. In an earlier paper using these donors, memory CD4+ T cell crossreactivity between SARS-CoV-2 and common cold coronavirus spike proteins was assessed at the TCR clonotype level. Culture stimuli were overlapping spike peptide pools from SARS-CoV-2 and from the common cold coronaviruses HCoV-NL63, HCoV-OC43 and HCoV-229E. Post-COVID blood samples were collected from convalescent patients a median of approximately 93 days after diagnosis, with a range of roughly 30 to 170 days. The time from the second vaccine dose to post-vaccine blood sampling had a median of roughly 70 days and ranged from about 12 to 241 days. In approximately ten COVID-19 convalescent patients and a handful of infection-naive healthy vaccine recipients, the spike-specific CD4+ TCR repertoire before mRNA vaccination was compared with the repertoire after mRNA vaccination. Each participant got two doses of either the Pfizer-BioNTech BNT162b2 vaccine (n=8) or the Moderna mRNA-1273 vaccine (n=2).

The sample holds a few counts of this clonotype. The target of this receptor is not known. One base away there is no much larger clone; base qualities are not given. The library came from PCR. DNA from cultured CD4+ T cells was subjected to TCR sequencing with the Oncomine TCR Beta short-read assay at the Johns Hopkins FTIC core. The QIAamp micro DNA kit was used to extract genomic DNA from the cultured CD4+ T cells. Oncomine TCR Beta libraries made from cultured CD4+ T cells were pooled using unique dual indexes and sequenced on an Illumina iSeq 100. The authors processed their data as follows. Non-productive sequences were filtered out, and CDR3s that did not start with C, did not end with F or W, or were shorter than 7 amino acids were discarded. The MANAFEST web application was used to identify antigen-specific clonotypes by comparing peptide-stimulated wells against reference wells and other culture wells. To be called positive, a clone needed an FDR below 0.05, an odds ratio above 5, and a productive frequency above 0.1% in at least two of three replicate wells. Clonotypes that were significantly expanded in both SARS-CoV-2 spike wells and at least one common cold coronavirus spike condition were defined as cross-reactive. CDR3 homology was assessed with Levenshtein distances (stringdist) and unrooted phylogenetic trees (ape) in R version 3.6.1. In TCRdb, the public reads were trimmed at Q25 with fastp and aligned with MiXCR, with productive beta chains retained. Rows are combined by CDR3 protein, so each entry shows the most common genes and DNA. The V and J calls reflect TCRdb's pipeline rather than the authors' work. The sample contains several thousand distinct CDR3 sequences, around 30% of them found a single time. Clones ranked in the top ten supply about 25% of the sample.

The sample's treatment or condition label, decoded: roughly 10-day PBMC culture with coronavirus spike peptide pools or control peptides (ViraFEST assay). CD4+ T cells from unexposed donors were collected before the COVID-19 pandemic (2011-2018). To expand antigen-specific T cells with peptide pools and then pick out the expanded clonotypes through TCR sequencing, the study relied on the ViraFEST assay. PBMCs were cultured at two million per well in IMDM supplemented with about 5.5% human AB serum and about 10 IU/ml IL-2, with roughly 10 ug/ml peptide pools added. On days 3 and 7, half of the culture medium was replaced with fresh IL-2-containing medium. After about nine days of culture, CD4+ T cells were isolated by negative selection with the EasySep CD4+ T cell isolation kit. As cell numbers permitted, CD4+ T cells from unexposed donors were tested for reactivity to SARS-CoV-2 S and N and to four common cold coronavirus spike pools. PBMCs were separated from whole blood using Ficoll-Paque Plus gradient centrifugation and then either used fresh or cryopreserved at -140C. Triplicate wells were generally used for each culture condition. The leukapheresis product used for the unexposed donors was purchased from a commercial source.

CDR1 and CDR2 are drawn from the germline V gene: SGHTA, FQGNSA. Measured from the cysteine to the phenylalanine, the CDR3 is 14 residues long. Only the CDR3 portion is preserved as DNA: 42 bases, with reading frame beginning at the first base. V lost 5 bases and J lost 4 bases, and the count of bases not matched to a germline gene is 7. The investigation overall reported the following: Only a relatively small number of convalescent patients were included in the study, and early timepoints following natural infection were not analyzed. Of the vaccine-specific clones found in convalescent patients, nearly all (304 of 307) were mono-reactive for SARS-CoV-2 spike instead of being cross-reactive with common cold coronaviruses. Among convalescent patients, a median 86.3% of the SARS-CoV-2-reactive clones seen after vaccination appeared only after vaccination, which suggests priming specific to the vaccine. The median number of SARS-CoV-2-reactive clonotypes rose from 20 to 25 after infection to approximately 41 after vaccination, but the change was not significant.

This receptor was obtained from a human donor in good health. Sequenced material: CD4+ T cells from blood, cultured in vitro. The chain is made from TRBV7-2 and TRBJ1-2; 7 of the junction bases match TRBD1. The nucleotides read TGTGCCAGCAGCCGCCCGGGACAGTTCTATGGCTACACCTTC. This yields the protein CASSRPGQFYGYTF.